This T cell receptor beta chain was recovered during a study of regulatory T cells in long-lasting Graves disease. HTBI primers from iRepertoire and Arm-PCR of CDR3 regions yielded the TCR beta libraries. Original data processing: Across the samples, identification revealed 55 to 75 TRBV and about 15 TRBJ segments. One entry per CDR3 protein, called by TCRdb with MiXCR from the multiplex PCR reads. These V and J calls rely on TCRdb rather than the paper's analysis. The data contain some 400,000 distinct CDR3 sequences, under 15% of them seen just once; the ten biggest clones take up around 15%. Sample time point: newly diagnosed GD, antithyroid drugs for less than 3 months. The authors made the TCR library using RNA they extracted from PBMCs. The same data also went into a second study, on T cells in Graves' hyperthyroidism and ophthalmopathy. That study reports: A set of HTBI primers served as the primers for a first-round RT-PCR of the TCR CDR3. Most thyroid clonotypes expanded above 0.001 were also detected in blood.

This material consisted of peripheral blood mononuclear cells (PBMCs), taken at new diagnosis, from a patient treated with antithyroid drugs. This clonotype was obtained from a woman aged 25 to 39 with Graves disease.

The chain's CDR3 is CASSLGGPGANVLTF. CDR3 coding DNA: TGTGCCAGCAGTTTAGGAGGACCTGGGGCCAACGTCCTGACTTTC. The chain combines TRBV28 with TRBJ2-6; tentative D call: TRBD2 (5 bases). This CDR3 is built from 15 residues. Germline V gene sequence: CDR1 MDHEN, CDR2 SYDVKM. V was cut by 2 bases and J by 2 bases, with 7 bases left in between.